The present T cell receptor beta chain was sequenced within a study of blood T cells in healthy people across ages. Whole-study context: Capture by template switching was about one barcoded beta molecule per two T cells.

V shed 5 bases and J shed 6 bases, with 16 bases lying between them. The CDR3 has 13 residues. CDR1 SQVTM and CDR2 ANQGSEA come from the germline V gene. This clonotype showed up just a few times. Its target is not known. Primed by a sample-barcoded 5' primer and a J-beta primer mix, a second PCR proceeded for about 6 to 11 cycles. Every cDNA was tagged by a template-switch adaptor with 12 random nucleotides. In TCRdb, the 5' RACE reads were re-called with MiXCR into one record per CDR3 protein. Of more than 1,400,000 distinct CDR3 sequences listed, roughly 40% are singletons. Study-wide results and limits: As age increased, TCR beta diversity per million T cells fell in a roughly linear fashion.

Sequencing was carried out using blood. The TCR was taken from a woman between 18 and 29 years old in good health. V is TRBV29-1 and J is TRBJ2-5; perhaps TRBD2 as D (5 bases). CDR3 amino acids: CSVWTPGNQTQYF. CDR3 bases: TGCAGCGTTTGGACTCCTGGCAATCAGACCCAGTACTTC.